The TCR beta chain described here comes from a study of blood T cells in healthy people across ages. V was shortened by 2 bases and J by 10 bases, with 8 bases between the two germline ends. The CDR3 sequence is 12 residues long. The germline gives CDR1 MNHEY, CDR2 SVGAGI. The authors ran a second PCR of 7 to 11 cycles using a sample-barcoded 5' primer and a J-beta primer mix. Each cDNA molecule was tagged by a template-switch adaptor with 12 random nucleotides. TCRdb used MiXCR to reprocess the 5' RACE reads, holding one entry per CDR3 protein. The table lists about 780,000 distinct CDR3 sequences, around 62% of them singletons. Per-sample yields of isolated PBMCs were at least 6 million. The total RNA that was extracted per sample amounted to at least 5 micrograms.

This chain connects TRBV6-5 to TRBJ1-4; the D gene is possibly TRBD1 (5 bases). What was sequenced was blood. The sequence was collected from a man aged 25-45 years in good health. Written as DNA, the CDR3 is TGTGCCAGCAGTTACGGGAGGGGAAAACTGTTTTTT. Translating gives CASSYGRGKLFF.